This T cell receptor beta chain emerged from a study of blood T cell repertoires in COVID-19. Repertoires were generated with immunoSEQ multiplex PCR, while TCRdb's copy carries only in-frame clones and drops some. The sample shows roughly 300,000 clones, about four fifths of them seen only once. The sample holds a few counts of this clone. This TCR was recovered from a woman aged 45 to 65 who had recovered from COVID-19. The sample consisted of peripheral blood.

Here the CDR3 reads CASSYERGYGYTF. As DNA, the CDR3 is TGTGCCAGCAGTTACGAAAGGGGCTATGGCTACACCTTC. The genes are TRBV6-6 and TRBJ1-2, with D possibly TRBD1 on 5 matching bases. CDR1 is MNHNY and CDR2 is SVGAGI in the germline V gene (reference sequence). The CDR3 runs 13 residues. Trimming pared 2 bases from V and 4 bases from J, leaving 8 bases between.